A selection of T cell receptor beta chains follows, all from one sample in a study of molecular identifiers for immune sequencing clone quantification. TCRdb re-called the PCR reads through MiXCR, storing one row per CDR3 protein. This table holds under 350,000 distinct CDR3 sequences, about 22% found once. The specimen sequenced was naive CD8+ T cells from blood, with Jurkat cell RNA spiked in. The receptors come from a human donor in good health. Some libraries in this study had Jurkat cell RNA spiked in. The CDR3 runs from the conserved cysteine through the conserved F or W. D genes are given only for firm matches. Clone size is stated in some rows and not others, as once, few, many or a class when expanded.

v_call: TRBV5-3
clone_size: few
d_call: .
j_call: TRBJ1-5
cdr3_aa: CASSFVGQGNQPQHF
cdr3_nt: TGTGCCAGCAGCTTCGTGGGTCAGGGCAATCAGCCCCAGCATTTT

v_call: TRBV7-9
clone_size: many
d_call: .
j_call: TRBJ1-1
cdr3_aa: CASSPPGHSNTEAFF
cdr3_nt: TGTGCCAGCAGCCCTCCGGGACACAGTAACACTGAAGCTTTCTTT

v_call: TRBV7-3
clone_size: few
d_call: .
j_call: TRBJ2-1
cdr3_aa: CASSVGVGANEQFF
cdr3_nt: TGTGCCAGCAGCGTCGGGGTAGGGGCCAATGAGCAGTTCTTC

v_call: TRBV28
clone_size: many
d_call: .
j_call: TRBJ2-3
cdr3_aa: CASSFSVADTQYF
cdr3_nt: TGTGCCAGCAGTTTTAGTGTGGCAGATACGCAGTATTTT

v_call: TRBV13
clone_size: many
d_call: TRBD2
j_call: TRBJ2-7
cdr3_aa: CASSLGGGLETEQYF
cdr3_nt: TGTGCCAGCAGCTTAGGCGGGGGGTTGGAAACCGAGCAGTACTTC

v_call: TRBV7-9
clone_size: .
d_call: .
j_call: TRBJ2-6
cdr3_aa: CASRGGGANVLTF
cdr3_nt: TGTGCCAGCCGGGGAGGTGGGGCCAACGTCCTGACTTTC

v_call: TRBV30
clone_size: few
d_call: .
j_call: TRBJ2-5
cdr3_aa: CAWSEKWGAETQYF
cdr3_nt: TGTGCCTGGAGCGAAAAATGGGGGGCGGAGACCCAGTACTTC

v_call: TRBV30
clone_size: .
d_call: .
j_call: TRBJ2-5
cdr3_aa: CAWRDRSWETQYF
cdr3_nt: TGTGCCTGGAGAGATCGAAGTTGGGAGACCCAGTACTTC

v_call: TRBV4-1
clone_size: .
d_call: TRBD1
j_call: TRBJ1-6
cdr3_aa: CASSQGGQANSPLHF
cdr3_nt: TGCGCCAGCAGCCAGGGCGGACAGGCAAATTCACCCCTCCACTTT

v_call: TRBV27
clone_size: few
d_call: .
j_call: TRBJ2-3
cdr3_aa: CASSFGATQYF
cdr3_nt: TGTGCCAGCAGTTTTGGGGCTACGCAGTATTTT

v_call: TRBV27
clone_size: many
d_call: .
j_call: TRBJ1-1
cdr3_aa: CASSLINILNTEAFF
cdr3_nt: TGTGCCAGCAGTTTAATAAACATACTGAACACTGAAGCTTTCTTT

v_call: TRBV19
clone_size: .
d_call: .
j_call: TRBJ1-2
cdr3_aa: CASSIMWSNYGYTF
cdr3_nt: TGTGCCAGTAGTATCATGTGGAGCAACTATGGCTACACCTTC

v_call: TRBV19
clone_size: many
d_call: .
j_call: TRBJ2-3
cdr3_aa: CASLGSDTQYF
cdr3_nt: TGTGCCAGTTTGGGTTCAGATACGCAGTATTTT

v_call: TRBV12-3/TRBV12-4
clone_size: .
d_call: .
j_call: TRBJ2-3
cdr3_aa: CASSFARELWDTQYF
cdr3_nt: TGTGCCAGCAGTTTCGCGCGGGAACTCTGGGATACGCAGTATTTT

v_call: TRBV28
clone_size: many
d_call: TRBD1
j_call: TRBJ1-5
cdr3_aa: CASSRTGTNQPQHF
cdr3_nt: TGTGCCAGCAGTCGGACAGGGACCAATCAGCCCCAGCATTTT

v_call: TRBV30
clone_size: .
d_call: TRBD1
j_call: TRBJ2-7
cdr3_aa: CAWSETLRTGKYEQYF
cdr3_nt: TGTGCCTGGAGCGAGACCTTGAGGACAGGGAAGTACGAGCAGTACTTC

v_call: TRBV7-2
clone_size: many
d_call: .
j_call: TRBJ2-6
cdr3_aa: CASSLDGRPSGANVLTF
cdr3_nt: TGTGCCAGCAGCTTAGACGGCAGGCCCTCTGGGGCCAACGTCCTGACTTTC

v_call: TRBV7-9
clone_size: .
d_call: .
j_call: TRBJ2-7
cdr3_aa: CASSEAGAYEQYF
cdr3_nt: TGTGCCAGCAGCGAGGCAGGGGCCTACGAGCAGTACTTC